This TCR beta chain appears in the sequencing data of a study of cytotoxic CD8 clonotypes in ibrutinib-treated CLL. Study-level information: Response samples came after a median 12 months of treatment, range 6 to 36.

Sequencing was designed to attain a depth spanning 1 in 200,000 to 1 in 1 million T cells. Data came from immunoSEQ multiplex PCR; TCRdb stores just in-frame clones and leaves some out. The sample has 330,000 or so clones, 67% seen once. Germline CDR1 SGHNT, CDR2 YYREEE (reference sequence). CDR3 size: 15 residues. Trimming took off 0 bases at V and 0 bases at J, with 8 bases between the two ends. Of note for this clone: Its antigen is as yet unknown.

Study results and caveats: In comparison with age-matched healthy donors, baseline clonality was higher and tracked circulating CD8+ T-cell counts.

V is TRBV5-4 and J is TRBJ2-3; no clear D. Sequences were derived from PBMCs, sampled after 36 months of ibrutinib treatment. This TCR came from a human donor with chronic lymphocytic leukemia. The CDR3 is CASSLVPGSTDTQYF. The CDR3 region has the DNA TGTGCCAGCAGCTTGGTACCAGGTAGCACAGATACGCAGTATTTT.